This is a list of T cell receptor beta chains from one sample in a study of tumor-infiltrating lymphocytes in oesophageal squamous cell carcinoma. MiXCR was run by TCRdb on the PCR reads, yielding one entry per CDR3 protein. This table holds 10,000 to 15,000 distinct CDR3 sequences, roughly 60% found once. Sequencing was performed on esophageal tumor tissue. These receptors originate from a female donor with esophageal squamous cell carcinoma. Both conserved end residues are part of each CDR3. Fields, in order: J gene, D gene, clone size, V gene, CDR3 DNA, CDR3 protein. A D gene is named only where the DNA matches it firmly. Clone size is given for some rows only: seen once, a few or many times, or a class if the clone is expanded.

TRBJ1-5,-,-,TRBV12-3/TRBV12-4,TGTGCCAGCAGTTTTGTCAGCAATCAGCCCCAGCATTTT,CASSFVSNQPQHF
TRBJ2-7,-,many,TRBV27,TGTGCCAGCAGTTTATCGGGCAGGGTCTACGAGCAGTACTTC,CASSLSGRVYEQYF
TRBJ1-5,TRBD1,-,TRBV7-3,TGTGCCAGCAGCTTAACGGGACAGGGGCGGAGCAATCAGCCCCAGCATTTT,CASSLTGQGRSNQPQHF
TRBJ2-5,-,-,TRBV7-6,TGTGCTAGCAGCTTAGGCTCTAGCCCAGAGACCCAGTACTTC,CASSLGSSPETQYF
TRBJ2-5,-,-,TRBV7-3,TGTGCCAGCAGCTTAGAGCAGGGGGGGGAGACCCAGTACTTC,CASSLEQGGETQYF
TRBJ2-1,TRBD2,-,TRBV7-3,TGTGCCAGCAGCTTAAAGGCCGGGCTAGCGGGGCCCAATGAGCAGTTCTTC,CASSLKAGLAGPNEQFF
TRBJ1-2,TRBD1,few,TRBV6-1,TGTGCCAGCACCAGGGACAGGGGCGAAAACTATGGCTACACCTTC,CASTRDRGENYGYTF
TRBJ2-7,-,-,TRBV11-3,TGTGCCAGCAGCTTAGAGGGATATGGAAACGAGCAGTACTTC,CASSLEGYGNEQYF
TRBJ1-1,TRBD1,many,TRBV19,TGTGCCACTATCCCCCTGGGACAGGGGTACACTGAAGCTTTCTTT,CATIPLGQGYTEAFF
TRBJ2-5,TRBD2,-,TRBV27,TGTGCCAGCAGTGAGGGGGTAGCGGGGCAGACCCAGTACTTC,CASSEGVAGQTQYF
TRBJ2-2,TRBD1,few,TRBV7-6,TGTGCTAGCAGCTGGGACAGGACCGCCGGGGAGCTGTTTTTT,CASSWDRTAGELFF
TRBJ1-5,-,few,TRBV12-3/TRBV12-4,TGTGCCAGCAGTAGTCGGGGGAATAGCAATCAGCCCCAGCATTTT,CASSSRGNSNQPQHF
TRBJ2-7,TRBD1,-,TRBV7-3,TGTGCCAGCAGCTCCGGGGGACAGGCCTACGAGCAGTACTTC,CASSSGGQAYEQYF
TRBJ2-6,TRBD1,-,TRBV6-6,TGTGCCAGCAGTTACCCGGGACAGGGAGATGGGGCCAACGTCCTGACTTTC,CASSYPGQGDGANVLTF
TRBJ2-7,-,-,TRBV7-2,TGTGCCAGCAGCCCCACACTCTCCGAGCAGTACTTC,CASSPTLSEQYF
TRBJ2-7,-,few,TRBV7-2,TGTGCCAGCAGCTCCCCGATTCGGGGTATGGTCTCCTACGAGCAGTACTTC,CASSSPIRGMVSYEQYF
TRBJ2-7,-,-,TRBV28,TGTGCCAGCAGTGGACGAATAAAGTTCGAGCAGTACTTC,CASSGRIKFEQYF
TRBJ1-1,-,many,TRBV7-9,TGTGCCAGCAGCCCCCCTGGGTGGGACACTGAAGCTTTCTTT,CASSPPGWDTEAFF
TRBJ2-7,-,-,TRBV7-6,TGTGCCAGCAGCTTAGAGGCAGGGGCCTCCTACAATGAGCAGTACTTC,CASSLEAGASYNEQYF
TRBJ1-6,-,-,TRBV7-2,TGTGCCAGCAGCCACCAGACAGGCTCCTATAATTCACCCCTCCACTTT,CASSHQTGSYNSPLHF
TRBJ2-1,TRBD2,-,TRBV5-6,TGTGCCAGCAGCTTGGGGCTAGCGGGAGTCCCGGGCAATGAGCAGTTCTTC,CASSLGLAGVPGNEQFF
TRBJ2-6,TRBD1,-,TRBV7-6,TGTGCCAGCAGCCCCGCGACAGGGGGAGGGGCCAACGTCCTGACTTTC,CASSPATGGGANVLTF
TRBJ2-6,-,few,TRBV11-3,-,CASSLTGLAGPRDPVLRF
TRBJ2-1,-,-,TRBV12-3/TRBV12-4,TGTGCCAGCAGTTTGGACGGGGCCTTAGCTGAGCAGTTCTTC,CASSLDGALAEQFF
TRBJ2-5,-,once,TRBV7-9,TGTGCCAGCAGCTTAAATCAAGAGACCCAGTACTTC,CASSLNQETQYF
TRBJ2-2,TRBD2,-,TRBV7-2,TGTGCCAGCAGCCAAACTAGCGGGAGGGCCGGAACCGGGGAGCTGTTTTTT,CASSQTSGRAGTGELFF
TRBJ2-4,-,few,TRBV7-8,TGTGCCAGCAGCTTAGGGGACCCGGGGGCGAAAAACATTCAGTACTTC,CASSLGDPGAKNIQYF
TRBJ2-5,-,-,TRBV11-3,TGTGCCAGCAGCTTAGGCCGGGGCAGGGCCCCAGAGACCCAGTACTTC,CASSLGRGRAPETQYF
TRBJ2-7,TRBD1,-,TRBV6-1,TGTGCCAGCAGTGAAGCCGACAGGGCTCTCTACGAGCAGTACTTC,CASSEADRALYEQYF